The rows below give T cell receptor beta chains drawn from one sample of a study of blood T cell repertoires in COVID-19. The method was immunoSEQ multiplex PCR; TCRdb's version includes in-frame clones alone and lacks a portion of them. Of about 250,000 clones detected, approximately 88% appear once; the ten largest clones hold just under 6.5%. The sample consisted of peripheral blood. Receptors originate from a woman aged 25-40 years with COVID-19, enrolled during active disease. The CDR3 runs from the conserved cysteine through the conserved F or W. Fields, in order: V gene, D gene, clone size, J gene, CDR3 DNA, CDR3 protein. A D gene is named only where the DNA matches it firmly. Clone size is given for some rows only: seen once, a few or many times, or a class if the clone is expanded.

V: TRBV14
D: .
size: once
J: TRBJ2-1
DNA: TGTGCCAGCAGTTCATTGCCCACACAGGGAAGAAATGAGCAGTTCTTC
CDR3: CASSSLPTQGRNEQFF

V: TRBV19
D: TRBD1
size: .
J: TRBJ1-2
DNA: TGTGCCAGTAACCTACCGGGACAGATTAACTATGGCTACACCTTC
CDR3: CASNLPGQINYGYTF

V: TRBV5-1
D: TRBD1
size: .
J: TRBJ2-5
DNA: TGCGCCAGCAGCCCGGACAGGGTTCAAGAGACCCAGTACTTC
CDR3: CASSPDRVQETQYF

V: TRBV11-2
D: .
size: .
J: TRBJ2-7
DNA: TGTGCCAGCAGCTCCGGCGCAGGGGACGAGCAGTACTTC
CDR3: CASSSGAGDEQYF

V: TRBV9
D: TRBD1
size: .
J: TRBJ2-5
DNA: TGTGCCAGCAGCGTAGGGCCCGGACAGGGCGGAGAGACCCAGTACTTC
CDR3: CASSVGPGQGGETQYF

V: TRBV3-1/TRBV3-2
D: .
size: once
J: TRBJ2-6
DNA: TGTGCCAGCAGCCGCCCACGGACATCTGGGGCCAACGTCCTGACTTTC
CDR3: CASSRPRTSGANVLTF

V: TRBV7-9
D: TRBD1
size: .
J: TRBJ1-5
DNA: TGTGCCAGCAGCTGGGCCGGGACAGGGCCCGTGATCCCCCAGCATTTT
CDR3: CASSWAGTGPVIPQHF

V: TRBV6-1
D: TRBD1
size: .
J: TRBJ2-7
DNA: TGTGCCAGCAGCTCCGACAGGGGGCGGATTGAGTACTTC
CDR3: CASSSDRGRIEYF

V: TRBV24-1
D: TRBD1
size: .
J: TRBJ2-1
DNA: TGTGCCACCAGAAGGGGACAGGGACACTACAATGAGCAGTTCTTC
CDR3: CATRRGQGHYNEQFF

V: TRBV19
D: TRBD2
size: .
J: TRBJ2-1
DNA: TGTGCCAGTAGTATAGCCGCCCGACTAGCGGGAGGGAAGCAGTTCTTC
CDR3: CASSIAARLAGGKQFF

V: TRBV14
D: .
size: once
J: TRBJ1-1
DNA: TGTGCCAGCAGTACAGGATTAGGCACTGAAGCTTTCTTT
CDR3: CASSTGLGTEAFF

V: TRBV6-2/TRBV6-3
D: TRBD1
size: .
J: TRBJ2-7
DNA: TGTGCCAGCAGTAATCAGGGACAGGGGGCGCGAGAGCAGTACTTC
CDR3: CASSNQGQGAREQYF

V: TRBV7-2
D: TRBD1
size: .
J: TRBJ1-3
DNA: TGTGCCAGCAGCCAGACAGGGAACTCTGGAAACACCATATATTTT
CDR3: CASSQTGNSGNTIYF

V: TRBV7-9
D: .
size: .
J: TRBJ2-5
DNA: TGTGCCAGCACTGCGGGACAGAACCAAGAGACCCAGTACTTC
CDR3: CASTAGQNQETQYF

V: TRBV10-2
D: .
size: .
J: TRBJ2-1
DNA: TGCGCCAGCAGTGAAGCCCTGAGGGATGAGCAGTTCTTC
CDR3: CASSEALRDEQFF

V: TRBV13
D: .
size: once
J: TRBJ1-1
DNA: TGTGCCAGCAGCCCGTGGGCCAGTAGAGCTTTCTTT
CDR3: CASSPWASRAFF

V: TRBV28
D: TRBD1
size: .
J: TRBJ1-5
DNA: TGTGCCAGCAGCCCCCCGGACAGGTATCAGCCCCAGCATTTT
CDR3: CASSPPDRYQPQHF

V: TRBV18
D: TRBD1
size: .
J: TRBJ2-7
DNA: TGTGCCAGCTCTTTTATTACCGGGACAGAGTCCTACGAGCAGTACTTC
CDR3: CASSFITGTESYEQYF

V: TRBV5-4
D: TRBD1
size: .
J: TRBJ1-4
DNA: TGTGCCAGCACCATACAGGGGGGAAACGAAAAACTGTTTTTT
CDR3: CASTIQGGNEKLFF

V: TRBV9
D: TRBD2
size: once
J: TRBJ2-3
DNA: TGTGCCAGCAGCGGGAGCGGGGGTGCAGATACGCAGTATTTT
CDR3: CASSGSGGADTQYF

V: TRBV7-8
D: TRBD2
size: .
J: TRBJ2-1
DNA: TGTGCCAGCAGCTTAATGGGACTAGCGATCTACAATGAGCAGTTCTTC
CDR3: CASSLMGLAIYNEQFF

V: TRBV18
D: .
size: .
J: TRBJ1-1
DNA: TGTGCCAGCTCACCACCGTCCATGGTAGGGGGCACTGAAGCTTTCTTT
CDR3: CASSPPSMVGGTEAFF

V: TRBV3-1/TRBV3-2
D: .
size: once
J: TRBJ2-5
DNA: TGTGCCAGCAGCCAAGAGGGCAGCCAGACCCAGTACTTC
CDR3: CASSQEGSQTQYF

V: TRBV6-5
D: .
size: .
J: TRBJ2-2
DNA: TGTGCCACCTGGGCAGGGGTGACCGGGGAGCTGTTTTTT
CDR3: CATWAGVTGELFF

V: TRBV11-3
D: TRBD2
size: .
J: TRBJ2-1
DNA: TGTGCCAGCAGCTCGCTAGCGGGATGGGTTACCCTAAATGAGCAGTTCTTC
CDR3: CASSSLAGWVTLNEQFF

V: TRBV7-6
D: .
size: .
J: TRBJ2-1
DNA: TGTGCCAGCAGCTTAGGATTCTTGCCGGGGAATGAGCAGTTCTTC
CDR3: CASSLGFLPGNEQFF

V: TRBV4-1
D: .
size: .
J: TRBJ1-1
DNA: TGCGCCAGCAGCCAAGATCCTGGTCAGGCAGGGGCGACCACTGAAGCTTTCTTT
CDR3: CASSQDPGQAGATTEAFF